This is a list of T cell receptor beta chains from one sample in a study of T cells after yellow fever vaccination. TCRdb reprocessed the 5' RACE reads with MiXCR, giving one entry per CDR3 protein. The sample records roughly 520,000 distinct CDR3 sequences, around a fifth being singletons. The source material was PBMCs, sampled roughly 20 days after the first yellow fever vaccination. These receptors originate from a man between 18 and 35 years old who received the YFV17D yellow fever vaccine. Each CDR3 is given with its conserved first and last residue. The order of the fields is V gene, J gene, CDR3 protein.

>TRBV4-1|TRBJ1-1
CASSQIWDKLNTEAFF
>TRBV5-1|TRBJ1-2
CASSAGQFSNYGYTF
>TRBV5-4|TRBJ2-3
CASTAAAGGTTDTQYF
>TRBV27|TRBJ2-5
CASKWEASGETQYF
>TRBV11-2|TRBJ1-4
CASSLMGEKLFF
>TRBV5-4|TRBJ1-1
CASSKEQGGNTEAFF
>TRBV21-1|TRBJ1-5
CASSPQGLSYQPQHF
>TRBV6-8|TRBJ1-1
CASSSTGTGSTEAFF
>TRBV6-1|TRBJ1-1
CASSEWHRAPMNTEAFF
>TRBV15|TRBJ1-3
CATSGKQGTVGNTIYF
>TRBV3-1|TRBJ1-4
CASSQRPWDDINEKLFF
>TRBV15|TRBJ1-5
CATSRDRHQPQHF
>TRBV7-8|TRBJ2-3
CASSSRLAGSTDTQYF
>TRBV5-5|TRBJ2-5
CASSLDQGGWMETQYF
>TRBV12-3/TRBV12-4|TRBJ1-5
CASSSTGGKQPQHF
>TRBV6-2/TRBV6-3|TRBJ2-5
CASSYESQETQYF
>TRBV20-1|TRBJ2-5
CSAFRGRFETQYF